This TCR beta chain was retrieved from a study of identical twins. TCRdb ran MiXCR on the 5' RACE reads and lists one entry per CDR3 protein. The repertoire consists of about 1.7 million distinct CDR3 sequences, with about 32% occurring once and the leading ten covering around 0.25%. V trimming: 0 bases; J trimming: 5 bases; junction bases outside the gene matches: 1. Per the germline V gene, CDR1 is WNHNN and CDR2 is SYGVQD (reference sequence). The CDR3 is 15 residues long. Source material: cord blood. This rearrangement joins TRBV10-1 to TRBJ2-2; 9 nucleotides align to TRBD1. This TCR came from a newborn girl in good health. The CDR3 coding sequence is TGCGCCAGCAGTGAGTCTGGGACAGGGACCGGGGAGCTGTTTTTT. Its translation is CASSESGTGTGELFF.